Listed here are 2 T cell receptor beta chains from one sample, sequenced in a study of cytomegalovirus exposure and HLA in healthy donors. This PCR relied on a set of 60 Vbeta primers and 13 Jbeta primers. The assay was immunoSEQ multiplex PCR, and TCRdb's table has in-frame clones only and misses some. The sample contains about 130,000 clones, 70% to 80% of which appear only once. Specimen: PBMCs. Receptors originate from a female donor in good health and CMV-seronegative.

The chain links TRBV13 to TRBJ2-5, with D possibly matching TRBD2 (6 bases). In germline, CDR1 is PRHDT, CDR2 FYEKMQ (reference sequence). CDR3 length: 15 residues. Trimming removed 3 bases at V and 5 bases at J, with 16 bases between. Written as DNA, the CDR3 is TGTGCCAGCAGCTTTCGGACTACACGATCGGAGACCCAGTACTTC. This translates into CASSFRTTRSETQYF. Combining the CDR3 with reference TRBV13 and TRBJ2-5 gives the whole variable domain AAGVIQSPRHLIKEKRETATLKCYPIPRHDTVYWYQQGPGQDPQFLISFYEKMQSDKGSIPDRFSAQQFSDYHSELNMSSLELGDSALYFCASSFRTTRSETQYFGPGTRLLVL.

By proportion, this clone is medium-sized. Other nucleotide sequences from this sample produce the same CDR3. The V call is TRBV7-9, the J call TRBJ1-1; a possible D gene is TRBD1 (5 bases). The CDR3 runs to 14 residues. Trimming removed 0 bases at V and 6 bases at J, with 11 bases between. Germline V gene lookup returns CDR1 SEHNR and CDR2 FQNEAQ (reference sequence). DNA for the CDR3: TGTGCCAGCAGCTTAGCGAGTACGGGGGCTGAAGCTTTCTTT. This encodes CASSLASTGAEAFF. Supplemented by reference TRBV7-9 and TRBJ1-1, the full variable domain reads DTGVSQNPRHKITKRGQNVTFRCDPISEHNRLYWYRQTLGQGPEFLTYFQNEAQLEKSRLLSDRFSAERPKGSFSTLEIQRTEQGDSAMYLCASSLASTGAEAFFGQGTRLTVV.